Included here is one T cell receptor beta chain sequence, with context. What it binds is not known. The donors were part of the roughly 120-subject validation cohort, which stood apart from the approximately 640-subject first cohort. This table comes from immunoSEQ multiplex PCR, and its TCRdb copy is limited to in-frame clones, with some not included. The sample comprises roughly 130,000 clones, about four fifths of which are singletons, and 1.4% rests with the top ten. The sample originates from a study of cytomegalovirus exposure and HLA in healthy donors. Background on the study: The approximately 120 validation repertoires were reported in a later analysis to have been generated on the same platform as the 666 first-cohort repertoires. Study-level results: The study put around 180 TCR beta chains on its list as cytomegalovirus-associated. There were a few CMV-associated chains whose specificity for CMV antigens was confirmed in vitro.

The CDR3 covers 16 residues. Trimming took off 3 bases at V and 4 bases at J, with 16 bases between the two ends. Per germline, CDR1 MDHEN and CDR2 SYDVKM. The receptor comes from a woman in her thirties in good health and CMV-seronegative. Sequencing used PBMCs. The chain joins TRBV28 to TRBJ1-5, with D hard to call. The CDR3 loop reads CASSLRQDLPNQPQHF. The DNA for the CDR3 is TGTGCCAGCAGTTTGCGGCAAGACCTCCCGAATCAGCCCCAGCATTTT.